This T cell receptor beta chain emerged from a study of tumor-infiltrating lymphocytes in oesophageal squamous cell carcinoma. TCRdb reanalysed the PCR reads using MiXCR and keeps one entry per CDR3 protein. Here the sample spans over 11,000 distinct CDR3 sequences, about 50% being singletons. CDR1 is SGHDN and CDR2 is FVKESK in the germline V gene. V trimming: 4 bases; J trimming: 2 bases; junction bases outside the gene matches: 4. This CDR3 comprises 15 residues. This rearrangement joins TRBV14 to TRBJ2-3, with TRBD2 identical over 9 bases. The clonotype originates from a male donor with esophageal squamous cell carcinoma. Sequenced sample: blood. The CDR3 DNA sequence: TGTGCCAGCAGCCCCGGGACTAGCATCACAGATACGCAGTATTTT. It is translated as CASSPGTSITDTQYF.